In this sample, the clone carrying this T cell receptor beta chain turned up once. Its antigen is not known. These data are taken from a study of Graves' ophthalmopathy and Graves' hyperthyroidism. Findings and limits, study-wide: Separation of ophthalmopathy from stable hyperthyroidism was achieved by a 13-signature model, at 85% to 90% sensitivity and roughly 81% specificity. Appearing in blood as well were most expanded thyroid clonotypes above 0.001 frequency.

The TCR beta CDR3 regions underwent amplification from RNA transcripts. First-round RT-PCR with HTBI primers preceded a second-round multiplex PCR. From the multiplex PCR reads, TCRdb called clonotypes with MiXCR, one entry per CDR3 protein. This repertoire shows 200,000 to 250,000 distinct CDR3 sequences, around 42% found once; its top ten account for roughly 45%. Uncontrolled infections, pregnancy, lactation or other autoimmune diseases led to patient exclusion. Diagnosis used clinical symptoms, serum thyroxine, TRAb, thyroid ultrasound and orbital computed tomography. The germline V gene has CDR1 SGHRS and CDR2 YFSETQ. V gave up 3 bases and J gave up 4 bases, with 13 bases separating them. The CDR3 consists of 14 residues.

The receptor was derived from an adult man with Graves' ophthalmopathy. This rearrangement joins TRBV5-1 to TRBJ1-2, with D tentatively TRBD1 (5 bases). The sequencing sample was made of peripheral blood. The CDR3 nucleotides are TGCGCCAGCAGCTCCGGGCAGGGTTTCTATGGCTACACCTTC. Residues: CASSSGQGFYGYTF.